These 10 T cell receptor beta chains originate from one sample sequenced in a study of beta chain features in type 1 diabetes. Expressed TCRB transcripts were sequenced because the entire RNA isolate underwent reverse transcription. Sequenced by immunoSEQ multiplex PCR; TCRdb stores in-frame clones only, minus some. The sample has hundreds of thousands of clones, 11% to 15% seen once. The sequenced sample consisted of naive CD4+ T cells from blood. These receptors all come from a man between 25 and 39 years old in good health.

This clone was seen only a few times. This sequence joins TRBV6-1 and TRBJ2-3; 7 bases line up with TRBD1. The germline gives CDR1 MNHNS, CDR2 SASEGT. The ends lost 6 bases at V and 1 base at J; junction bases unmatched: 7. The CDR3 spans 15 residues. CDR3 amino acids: CASRGNRGRTDTQYF. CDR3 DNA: TGTGCCAGCAGGGGGAACAGGGGACGCACAGATACGCAGTATTTT.

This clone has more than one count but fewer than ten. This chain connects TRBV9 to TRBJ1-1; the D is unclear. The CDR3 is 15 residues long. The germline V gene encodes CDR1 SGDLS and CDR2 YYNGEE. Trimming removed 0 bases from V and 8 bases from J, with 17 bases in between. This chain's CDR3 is CASSVAEAGWREAFF. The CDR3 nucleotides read TGTGCCAGCAGCGTAGCCGAAGCTGGTTGGCGCGAAGCTTTCTTT.

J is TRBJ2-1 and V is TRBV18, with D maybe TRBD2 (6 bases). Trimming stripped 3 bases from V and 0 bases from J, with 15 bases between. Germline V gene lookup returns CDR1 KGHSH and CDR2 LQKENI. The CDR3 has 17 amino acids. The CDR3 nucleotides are TGTGCCAGCTCACCGAGGGTCGGGGAGGCCTCCTACAATGAGCAGTTCTTC. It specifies CASSPRVGEASYNEQFF.

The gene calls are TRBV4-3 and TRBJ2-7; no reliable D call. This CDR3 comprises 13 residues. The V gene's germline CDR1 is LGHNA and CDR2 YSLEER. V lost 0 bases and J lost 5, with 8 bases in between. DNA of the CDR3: TGCGCCAGCAGCCAAGAAAGGGCGAACGAGCAGTACTTC. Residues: CASSQERANEQYF.

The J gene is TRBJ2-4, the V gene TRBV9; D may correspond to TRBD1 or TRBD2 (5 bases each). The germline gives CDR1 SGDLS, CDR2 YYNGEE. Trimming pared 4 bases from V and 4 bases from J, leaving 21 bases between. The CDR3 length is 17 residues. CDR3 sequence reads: CASSPPVVRGEKNIQYF. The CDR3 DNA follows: TGTGCCAGCAGCCCCCCGGTAGTTCGAGGGGAAAAAAACATTCAGTACTTC.

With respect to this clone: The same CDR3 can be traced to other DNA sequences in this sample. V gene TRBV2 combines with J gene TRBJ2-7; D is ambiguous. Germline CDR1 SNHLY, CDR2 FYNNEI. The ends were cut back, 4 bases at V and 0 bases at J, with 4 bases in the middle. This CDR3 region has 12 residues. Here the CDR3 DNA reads TGTGCCAGCAGTGCTTCCTCCTACGAGCAGTACGTC. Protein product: CASSASSYEQYV.

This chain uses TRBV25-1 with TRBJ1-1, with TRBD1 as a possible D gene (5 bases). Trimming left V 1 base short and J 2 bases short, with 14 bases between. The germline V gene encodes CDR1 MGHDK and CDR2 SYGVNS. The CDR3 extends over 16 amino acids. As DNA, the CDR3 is TGTGCCAGCAGTGAATCCCGGGTTGGGGGTAACACTGAAGCTTTCTTT. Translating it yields CASSESRVGGNTEAFF. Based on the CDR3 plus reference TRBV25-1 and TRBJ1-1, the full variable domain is EADIYQTPRYLVIGTGKKITLECSQTMGHDKMYWYQQDPGMELHLIHYSYGVNSTEKGDLSSESTVSRIRTEHFPLTLESARPSHTSQYLCASSESRVGGNTEAFFGQGTRLTVV.

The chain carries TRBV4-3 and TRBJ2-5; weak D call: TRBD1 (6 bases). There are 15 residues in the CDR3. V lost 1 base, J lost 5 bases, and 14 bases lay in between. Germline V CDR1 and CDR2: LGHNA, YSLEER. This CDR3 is CASSQGTVGRETQYF. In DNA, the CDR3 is TGCGCCAGCAGCCAAGGGACAGTCGGACGGGAGACCCAGTACTTC.

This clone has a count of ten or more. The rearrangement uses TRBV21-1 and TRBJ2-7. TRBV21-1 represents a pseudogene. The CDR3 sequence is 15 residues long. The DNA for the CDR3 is TGTGCCAGCAGCAAAGAGATGGAGCCGGGCTACGAGCAGTACGTC. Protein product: CASSKEMEPGYEQYV.

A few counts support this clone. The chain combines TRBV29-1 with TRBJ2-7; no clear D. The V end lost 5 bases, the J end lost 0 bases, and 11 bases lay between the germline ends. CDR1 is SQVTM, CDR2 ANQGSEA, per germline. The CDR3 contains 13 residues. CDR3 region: CSVSDPRSYEQYF. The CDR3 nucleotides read TGCAGCGTTTCAGACCCACGCTCCTACGAGCAGTACTTC.